This T cell receptor beta chain was sequenced in a study of T-cell reconstitution after alpha-beta-depleted transplantation in children. Construction of the TCRbeta library involved unique molecular identifiers. TCRdb used MiXCR to reprocess the PCR reads, holding one entry per CDR3 protein. Here the sample spans about 640,000 distinct CDR3 sequences, roughly 17% being singletons. The CDR3 loop spans 10 amino acids. V was pared by 6 bases and J by 11 bases, with 13 bases between. Per germline, CDR1 DFQATT and CDR2 SNEGSKA (reference sequence). In this sample, this clonotype turned up many times. The gene calls are TRBV20-1 and TRBJ1-1; TRBD1 is a possible D gene (6 bases). The sequence derives from a human donor who donated a stem cell graft to a child with acute myeloid leukemia. The sequenced sample was PBMCs from the stem cell graft donor, obtained from the stem cell graft. This chain's CDR3 is CSAKQGGAFF. The CDR3 DNA follows: TGCAGTGCGAAACAGGGTGGGGCTTTCTTT.